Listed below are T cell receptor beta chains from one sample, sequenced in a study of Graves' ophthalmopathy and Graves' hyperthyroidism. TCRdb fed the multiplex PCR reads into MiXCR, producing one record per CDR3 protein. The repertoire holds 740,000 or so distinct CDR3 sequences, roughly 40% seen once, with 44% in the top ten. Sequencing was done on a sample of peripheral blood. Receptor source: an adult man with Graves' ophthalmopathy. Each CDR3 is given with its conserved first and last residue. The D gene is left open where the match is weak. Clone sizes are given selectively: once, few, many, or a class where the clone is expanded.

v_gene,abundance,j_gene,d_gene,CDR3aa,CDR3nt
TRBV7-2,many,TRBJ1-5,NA,CASSLDRPRNQPQHF,TGTGCCAGCAGCTTGGACCGGCCACGCAATCAGCCCCAGCATTTT
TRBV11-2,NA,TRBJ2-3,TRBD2,CASSPLGAGGADTQYF,TGTGCCAGCAGCCCCCTAGGAGCGGGAGGGGCAGATACGCAGTATTTT
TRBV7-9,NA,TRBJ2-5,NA,CASSLEPRTGTGTQYF,TGTGCCAGCAGCCTGGAACCCAGGACTGGCACCGGGACCCAGTACTTC
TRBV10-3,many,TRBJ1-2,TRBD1,CASLRHGTGVGYTF,TGTGCCAGCCTACGACACGGAACAGGGGTCGGCTACACCTTC
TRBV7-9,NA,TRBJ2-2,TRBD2,CASSQWGGGKNTGELFF,TGCGCCAGCAGCCAATGGGGCGGGGGGAAGAACACCGGGGAGCTGTTTTTT
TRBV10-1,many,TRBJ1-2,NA,CASRRHTPGYTF,TGCGCCAGCAGGAGGCACACTCCTGGCTACACCTTC
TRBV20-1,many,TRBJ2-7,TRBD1,CSARDRVYEQYF,TGCAGTGCGAGGGACAGGGTCTACGAGCAGTACTTC
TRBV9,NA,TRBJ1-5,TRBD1,CASSHDPGGDQPQHF,TGTGCCAGCAGCCATGACCCAGGGGGCGATCAGCCCCAGCATTTT
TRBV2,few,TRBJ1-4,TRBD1,CASSSRQGSEKLFF,TGTGCCAGCAGTTCCCGACAGGGGTCTGAAAAACTGTTTTTT
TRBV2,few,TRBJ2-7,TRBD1,CASRPMTGGSGEQYF,TGTGCCAGCCGACCTATGACAGGGGGCTCGGGCGAGCAGTACTTC
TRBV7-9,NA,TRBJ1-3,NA,CASSLTLGVNTIYF,TGTGCCAGCAGCTTAACACTGGGCGTAAACACCATATATTTT
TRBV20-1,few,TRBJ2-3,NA,CSARQDLSTDTQYF,TGCAGTGCTAGACAGGACCTTAGCACAGATACGCAGTATTTT
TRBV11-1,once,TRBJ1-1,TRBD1,CASRDTQGAGNTEAFF,TGTGCCAGCAGAGACACACAGGGGGCTGGGAACACTGAAGCTTTCTTT
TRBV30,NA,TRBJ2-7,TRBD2,CASATSGGYEQYF,TGTGCCTCGGCGACTAGCGGGGGCTACGAGCAGTACTTC
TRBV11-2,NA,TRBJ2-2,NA,CASSFGGRKTGELFF,TGTGCCAGCAGCTTCGGGGGGCGTAAGACCGGGGAGCTGTTTTTT
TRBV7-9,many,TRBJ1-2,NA,CASSFPAERDGYTF,TGTGCCAGCAGCTTTCCGGCGGAGAGGGATGGCTACACCTTC
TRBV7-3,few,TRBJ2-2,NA,CASSLAEGVGTGELFF,TGTGCCAGCAGCTTAGCGGAGGGAGTAGGAACCGGGGAGCTGTTTTTT
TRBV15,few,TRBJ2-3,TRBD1,CATSREGPGQGWADTQYF,TGTGCCACCAGCAGAGAGGGACCGGGACAGGGGTGGGCAGATACGCAGTATTTT
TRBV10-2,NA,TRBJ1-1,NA,CASWDEELRTEAFF,TGCGCCAGCTGGGACGAGGAATTAAGGACTGAAGCTTTCTTT
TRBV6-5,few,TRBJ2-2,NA,CASSYYGTESGELFF,TGTGCCAGCAGTTACTACGGGACTGAAAGCGGGGAGCTGTTTTTT
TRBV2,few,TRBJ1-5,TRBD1,CASSSYHRGPAPQHF,TGTGCCAGCAGTTCTTACCACAGGGGGCCGGCGCCCCAGCATTTT
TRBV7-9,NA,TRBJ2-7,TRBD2,CASSPDGGGEQYF,TGTGCCAGCAGCCCCGACGGGGGGGGCGAGCAGTACTTC
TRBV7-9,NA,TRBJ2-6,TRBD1,CASSLDRGHSGANVLTF,TGTGCCAGCAGCTTGGACAGGGGGCACTCTGGGGCCAACGTCCTGACTTTC
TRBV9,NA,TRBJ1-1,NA,CASSAEGRPNTEAFF,TGTGCCAGCAGCGCGGAGGGACGGCCGAACACTGAAGCTTTCTTT
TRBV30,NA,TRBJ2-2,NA,CALRWQENTGELFF,TGTGCCTTACGGTGGCAGGAGAACACCGGGGAGCTGTTTTTT
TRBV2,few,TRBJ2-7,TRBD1,CASRGTGGSYEQYF,TGTGCCAGCAGGGGGACAGGGGGCTCCTACGAGCAGTACTTC
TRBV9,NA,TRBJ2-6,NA,CASSVGQALLTGANVLTF,TGTGCCAGCAGCGTAGGACAGGCCTTGCTTACTGGGGCCAACGTCCTGACTTTC
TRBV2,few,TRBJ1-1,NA,CASSEQYKINTEAFF,TGTGCCAGCAGTGAACAGTACAAAATCAACACTGAAGCTTTCTTT
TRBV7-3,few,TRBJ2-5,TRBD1,CASSLGLGTEETQYF,TGTGCCAGCAGTTTGGGCCTCGGGACAGAAGAGACCCAGTACTTC
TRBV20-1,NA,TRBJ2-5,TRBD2,CSALKWGGGQPQYF,TGCAGTGCCCTAAAATGGGGGGGGGGTCAGCCCCAGTACTTC
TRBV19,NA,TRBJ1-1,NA,CASSPGRGVDTEAFF,TGTGCCAGTAGTCCCGGTAGAGGGGTTGACACTGAAGCTTTCTTT
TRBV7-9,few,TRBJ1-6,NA,CASSLAAALNSPLHF,TGTGCCAGCAGCTTAGCGGCGGCGTTAAATTCACCCCTCCACTTT
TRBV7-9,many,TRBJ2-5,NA,CASNDQETQYF,TGTGCCAGCAACGACCAAGAGACCCAGTACTTC
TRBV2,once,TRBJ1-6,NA,CASRMVPNSPLHF,TGTGCCAGCAGAATGGTACCGAATTCACCCCTCCACTTT
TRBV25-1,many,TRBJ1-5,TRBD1,CASSERGRRQPQHF,TGTGCCAGCAGTGAGAGGGGGCGCCGGCAGCCCCAGCATTTT
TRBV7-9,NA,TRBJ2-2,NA,CASSLRRPNTGELFF,TGTGCCAGCAGCCTCAGGAGACCGAACACCGGGGAGCTGTTTTTT
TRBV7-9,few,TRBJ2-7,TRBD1,CASSRGLRQGAYEQYF,TGCGCCAGCAGCCGGGGGCTTCGGCAGGGGGCGTACGAGCAGTACTTC
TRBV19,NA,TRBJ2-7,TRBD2,CASSSRAGRAYEQYF,TGTGCCAGTAGTTCCCGCGCCGGGAGGGCCTACGAGCAGTACTTC
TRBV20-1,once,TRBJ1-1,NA,CSALQGVSEAFF,TGCAGTGCTTTACAGGGTGTCTCCGAAGCTTTCTTT
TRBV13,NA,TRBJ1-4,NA,CASSFNEKLFF,TGTGCCAGCAGCTTTAATGAAAAACTGTTTTTT
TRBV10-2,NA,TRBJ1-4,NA,CASSQVLGGSNEKLFF,TGCGCCAGCAGCCAGGTTTTGGGGGGGAGTAATGAAAAACTGTTTTTT
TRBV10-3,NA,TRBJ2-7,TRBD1,CAISPGQVLEQYF,TGTGCCATCAGTCCGGGACAGGTTCTCGAGCAGTACTTC
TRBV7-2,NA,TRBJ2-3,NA,CASSFVADNTDTQYF,TGTGCCAGCAGCTTTGTAGCGGACAACACAGATACGCAGTATTTT
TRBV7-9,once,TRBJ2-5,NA,CASSVGRPWETQYF,TGTGCCAGCAGTGTTGGACGCCCATGGGAGACCCAGTACTTC
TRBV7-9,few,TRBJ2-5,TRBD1,CASSPLDQTGFKETQYF,TGTGCCAGCAGTCCCTTAGACCAGACAGGGTTTAAGGAGACCCAGTACTTC
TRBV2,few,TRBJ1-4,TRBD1,CASALDRGTEKLFF,TGTGCCAGCGCCCTGGACAGGGGCACTGAAAAACTGTTTTTT